The source of this TCR beta chain is a study of T cells of healthy individuals. The CDR3 loop spans 14 amino acids. V was clipped by 6 bases and J by 5 bases; unmatched bases: 3. CDR1 and CDR2 (germline): MNHEY, SVGEGT. A single record per CDR3 protein comes from TCRdb applying MiXCR to the 5' RACE reads. This sample has 60,000 to 75,000 distinct CDR3 sequences, with around 15% found just once. This clonotype showed up many times. The source of this sequence is a human donor in good health. This chain links TRBV6-2 or TRBV6-3 with TRBJ1-5; the match to TRBD1 covers 11 bases. The CDR3 loop is CASSGTGGDQPQHF. The CDR3 nucleotides are TGTGCCAGCAGCGGGACAGGGGGGGATCAGCCCCAGCATTTT.